This T cell receptor beta chain was retrieved from a study of PD-L1 blockade in urothelial cancer. Study context: Males with bladder-origin urothelial cancer made up twenty-five of 29 patients. Timepoints chosen for blood analysis were 3 weeks (second dose) and 6 weeks after treatment start. Enrolled patients had been treated previously with 0 to 3 chemotherapy regimens.

This clone was seen only a few times. The CDR3 consists of 14 residues. Germline V CDR1 and CDR2: SGDLS, YYNGEE. The V gene lost 4 bases and the J gene lost 4 bases, with 14 bases spanning the gap. Time point indicated: pretreatment peripheral blood. TCRdb keeps only in-frame clones here, not all; method: immunoSEQ multiplex PCR. The profile shows about 45,000 clones, around nine tenths of them singletons. The sequence came from a donor aged 40 or over with urothelial cancer. This chain joins TRBV9 and TRBJ1-1; possibly TRBD1 for D (5 bases). Sequencing used PBMCs, obtained around atezolizumab (anti-PD-L1) treatment. Here the CDR3 reads CASSQQAAPTEAFF. The CDR3 DNA follows: TGTGCCAGCAGCCAACAGGCCGCCCCCACTGAAGCTTTCTTT.